This passage covers 5 T cell receptor beta chains from one sample sequenced in a study of T cells expressing NK-cell markers. TCRdb re-called the 5' RACE reads and catalogs CDR3 proteins one per entry, DNA excluded. The sample yields almost 450,000 distinct CDR3 sequences, of which the top ten take up more than 7%. Sample: blood T cells: a sorted CD56 or NKG2C T cell subset, CD4+ or CD8+ T cells, or bulk PBMC T cells (not recorded which). These receptor sequences come from a woman aged 18 to 75 in good health.

The rearrangement links TRBV6-2 or TRBV6-3 to TRBJ2-1; without DNA, the TCRdb call of TRBD1 cannot be checked. The length of the CDR3 is 13 residues. From germline, CDR1 is MNHEY and CDR2 SVGEGT. The CDR3 is CATDAPLRNEQFF.

The chain joins TRBV21-1 to TRBJ2-6. TRBV21-1 is listed as a pseudogene. The CDR3 consists of 18 residues. CDR3 region: CASSKGFLQISGANVLTF.

The chain is built from TRBV4-3 and TRBJ2-1; TCRdb picks TRBD1, but there is no DNA to check that call. This CDR3 is 18 amino acids long. Germline V lookup: CDR1 LGHNA, CDR2 YSLEER. The CDR3 region is CASSQDLQGAKVFNEQFF.

V is TRBV27 and J is TRBJ1-1. The CDR3 has 14 amino acids. Germline V lookup: CDR1 MNHEY, CDR2 SMNVEV (reference sequence). CDR3 loop: CASSSGGGVTEAFF.

The genes are TRBV20-1 and TRBJ2-7; TCRdb's assignment of TRBD2 cannot be checked, as there is no DNA. This CDR3 is built from 14 residues. The germline gives CDR1 DFQATT, CDR2 SNEGSKA (reference sequence). This CDR3 is CSARPGLASYEQYF.